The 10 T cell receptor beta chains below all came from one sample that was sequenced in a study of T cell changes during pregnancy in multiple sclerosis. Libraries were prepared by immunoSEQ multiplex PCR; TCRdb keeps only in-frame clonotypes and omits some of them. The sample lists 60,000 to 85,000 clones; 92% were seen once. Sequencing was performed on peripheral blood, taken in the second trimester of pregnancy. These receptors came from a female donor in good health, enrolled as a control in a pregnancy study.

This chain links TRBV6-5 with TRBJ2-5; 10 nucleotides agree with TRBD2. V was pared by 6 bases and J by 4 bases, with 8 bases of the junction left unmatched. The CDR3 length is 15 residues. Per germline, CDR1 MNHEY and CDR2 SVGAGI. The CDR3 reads CASRTSGITGETQYF. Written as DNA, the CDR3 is TGTGCCAGCAGAACTAGCGGGATAACGGGAGAGACCCAGTACTTC.

The CDR3, as DNA: TGTGCCAGCAGTTTAGCCAGGGGGCTCTTCAATTCACCCCTCCACTTT. This translates into CASSLARGLFNSPLHF. This sequence joins TRBV28 and TRBJ1-6, with 8 bases fitting TRBD1. The CDR3 runs 16 residues. The germline V gene encodes CDR1 MDHEN and CDR2 SYDVKM. J lost 7 bases, V lost 2 bases, and 7 bases had no gene match. The full variable domain, with the rest looked up from reference TRBV28 and TRBJ1-6, is DVKVTQSSRYLVKRTGEKVFLECVQDMDHENMFWYRQDPGLGLRLIYFSYDVKMKEKGDIPEGYSVSREKKERFSLILESASTNQTSMYLCASSLARGLFNSPLHFGNGTRLTVT.

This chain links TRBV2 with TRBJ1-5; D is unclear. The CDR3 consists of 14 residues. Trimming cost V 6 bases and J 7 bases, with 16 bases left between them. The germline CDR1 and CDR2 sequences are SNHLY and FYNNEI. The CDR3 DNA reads TGTGCCAGCAGGAGCGGAAGGGAATGGCAGCCCCAGCATTTT. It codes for CASRSGREWQPQHF.

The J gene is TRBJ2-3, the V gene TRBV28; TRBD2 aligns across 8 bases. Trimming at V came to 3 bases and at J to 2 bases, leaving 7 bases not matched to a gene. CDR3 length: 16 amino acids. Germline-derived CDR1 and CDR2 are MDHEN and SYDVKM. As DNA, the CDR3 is TGTGCCAGCAGTTTTTTCGGCGGGGGGACCACAGATACGCAGTATTTT. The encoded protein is CASSFFGGGTTDTQYF.

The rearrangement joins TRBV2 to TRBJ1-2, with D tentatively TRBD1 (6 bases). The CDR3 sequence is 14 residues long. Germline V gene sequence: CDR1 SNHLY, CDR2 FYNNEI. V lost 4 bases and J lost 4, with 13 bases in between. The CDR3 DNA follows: TGTGCCAGCAGTGCTAGGGGGTCGAGCTATGGCTACACCTTC. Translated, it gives CASSARGSSYGYTF.

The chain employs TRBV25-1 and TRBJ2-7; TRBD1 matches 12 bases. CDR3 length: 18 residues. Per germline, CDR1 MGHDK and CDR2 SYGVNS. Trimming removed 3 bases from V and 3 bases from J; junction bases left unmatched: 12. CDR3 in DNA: TGTGCCAGCAGTGACCCCGGGACAGGGGGCTTGAAAGGCTACGAGCAGTACTTC. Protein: CASSDPGTGGLKGYEQYF.

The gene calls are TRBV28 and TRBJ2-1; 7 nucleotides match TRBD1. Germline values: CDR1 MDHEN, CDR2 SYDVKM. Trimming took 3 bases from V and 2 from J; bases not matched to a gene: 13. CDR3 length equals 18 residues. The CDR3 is CASSLAPGQTTTYNEQFF. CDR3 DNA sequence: TGTGCCAGCAGTTTGGCTCCGGGACAGACAACTACCTACAATGAGCAGTTCTTC.

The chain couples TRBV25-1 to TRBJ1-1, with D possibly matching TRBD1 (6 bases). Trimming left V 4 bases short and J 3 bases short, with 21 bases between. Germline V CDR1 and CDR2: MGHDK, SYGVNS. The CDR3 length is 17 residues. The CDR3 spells CASSVEGGGKADTEAFF. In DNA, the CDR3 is TGTGCCAGCAGTGTGGAGGGAGGGGGAAAAGCGGACACTGAAGCTTTCTTT.

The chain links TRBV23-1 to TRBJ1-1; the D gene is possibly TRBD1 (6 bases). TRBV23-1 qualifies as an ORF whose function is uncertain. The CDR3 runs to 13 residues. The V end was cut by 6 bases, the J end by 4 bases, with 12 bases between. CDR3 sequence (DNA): TGCGCCAGCAGACAGGGCGGTGGCACTGAAGCTTTCTTT. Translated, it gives CASRQGGGTEAFF.

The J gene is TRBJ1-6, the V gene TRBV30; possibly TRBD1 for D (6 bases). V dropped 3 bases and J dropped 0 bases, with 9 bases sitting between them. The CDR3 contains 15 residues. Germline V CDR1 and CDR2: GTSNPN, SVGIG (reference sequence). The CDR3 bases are TGTGCCTGGAGAGGGGGGGGCTCCTATAATTCACCCCTCCACTTT. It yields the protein CAWRGGGSYNSPLHF.